This T cell receptor (beta chain) was obtained from a study of cytomegalovirus exposure and HLA in healthy donors. Study results and caveats: Cytomegalovirus status, reportedly, was diagnosed with high specificity and sensitivity by the classifier. Subsequent analysis of the 95 to 150 validation repertoires found a tendency for first-cohort TCR clusters to co-occur. Most TCRs appeared rarely, but some public TCRs recurred in many donors.

As for this clone: Its antigen remains unidentified.

The table came from immunoSEQ multiplex PCR; TCRdb's copy has only in-frame clones and leaves some out. The profile covers some 68,000 clones, with approximately 96% appearing a single time and 1.4% taken by the ten largest. The CDR3 runs to 15 residues. J gave up 10 bases and V 4 bases, and 10 bases lay outside the gene matches. Germline lookup yields CDR1 MNHEY and CDR2 SVGAGI. This TCR came from a man aged 18-30 years in good health and CMV-seropositive. The chain uses TRBV6-5 and TRBJ1-4, with 9 bases matching TRBD1. Sequencing was done on a sample of PBMCs. The chain's CDR3 is CASSSSGQGEGKLFF. For the CDR3, the DNA is TGTGCCAGCAGTTCCTCGGGACAGGGTGAAGGAAAACTGTTTTTT.